The 11 T cell receptor beta chains reported below all come from one sample, sequenced in a study of T-cell memory formation after mild COVID-19. TCRdb reanalysed the 5' RACE reads using MiXCR and keeps one entry per CDR3 protein. The profile covers a few hundred thousand distinct CDR3 sequences, with approximately 16% appearing a single time and 20% to 25% taken by the ten largest. The specimen was PBMCs or a T cell subset sorted from them (not recorded which). These receptors were taken from a man between 18 and 29 years old who had mild COVID-19 (a few samples of this study predate the infection). Cell type and time point are not known.

This clonotype appeared a few times. CDR3 nucleotides: TGTGCCAGCAGTTACTTAGGGACTTCCATCGAGGAGCAGTTCTTC. This sequence encodes CASSYLGTSIEEQFF. The chain couples TRBV6-2 or TRBV6-3 to TRBJ2-1; TRBD2 might be the D (6 bases). Trimming took 1 base from V and 10 from J, leaving 17 bases between them. There are 15 residues in the CDR3. Germline V gene sequence: CDR1 MNHEY, CDR2 SVGEGT.

The table lists this clonotype with a few counts. The V and J genes are TRBV9 and TRBJ2-1, with 9 bases that match TRBD2. The CDR3 spans 16 residues. Trimming took 0 bases from V and 7 from J; bases not matched to a gene: 8. CDR1 SGDLS and CDR2 YYNGEE come from the germline V gene. CDR3 in amino acids: CASSVATSGGRNEQFF. The CDR3, as DNA: TGTGCCAGCAGCGTAGCTACCAGCGGGGGGAGGAATGAGCAGTTCTTC. Variable domain in full (rest from reference TRBV9 and TRBJ2-1): DSGVTQTPKHLITATGQRVTLRCSPRSGDLSVYWYQQSLDQGLQFLIQYYNGEERAKGNILERFSAQQFPDLHSELNLSSLELGDSALYFCASSVATSGGRNEQFFGPGTRLTVL.

This clonotype has more than one count but fewer than ten. The chain links TRBV5-1 to TRBJ2-5; possibly TRBD1 for D (6 bases). Germline CDR1 is SGHRS and CDR2 is YFSETQ. V gave up 5 bases and J gave up 5 bases, with 13 bases separating them. This CDR3 spans 13 amino acids. The CDR3 is CASRRRGEETQYF. CDR3 DNA sequence: TGCGCCAGCAGGCGCAGGGGCGAGGAGACCCAGTACTTC.

This clonotype was seen a handful of times. The chain links TRBV2 to TRBJ1-1, with 8 bases matching TRBD1. The V gene's germline CDR1 is SNHLY and CDR2 FYNNEI. With 2 bases clipped from V and 6 bases from J, the junction kept 5 bases outside the gene matches. The CDR3 has 14 residues. CDR3 DNA: TGTGCCAGCAGTGAAAGGACAGGGTACTCTGAAGCTTTCTTT. Translating gives CASSERTGYSEAFF. Full variable domain (outside the CDR3, taken from reference TRBV2 and TRBJ1-1): EPEVTQTPSHQVTQMGQEVILRCVPISNHLYFYWYRQILGQKVEFLVSFYNNEISEKSEIFDDQFSVERPDGSNFTLKIRSTKLEDSAMYFCASSERTGYSEAFFGQGTRLTVV.

This chain connects TRBV20-1 to TRBJ1-1; D possibly corresponds to TRBD1 (5 bases). Per the germline V gene, CDR1 is DFQATT and CDR2 is SNEGSKA (reference sequence). V lost 3 bases to trimming and J lost 8 bases, with 16 bases between them. This CDR3 has 13 residues. CDR3 amino acids: CSARPGTEEEAFF. Written as DNA, the CDR3 is TGCAGTGCTAGGCCAGGGACTGAGGAAGAAGCTTTCTTT.

This chain connects TRBV6-6 to TRBJ1-2; unclear D gene. The CDR3 is 13 amino acids. V gave up 5 bases and J gave up 3 bases, with 10 bases separating them. Germline V gene lookup returns CDR1 MNHNY and CDR2 SVGAGI (reference sequence). In DNA, the CDR3 is TGTGCCAGCAGTGCCACGAGAGACTATGGCTACACCTTC. Translated, it gives CASSATRDYGYTF.

This chain joins TRBV5-1 and TRBJ2-3; 10 bases agree with TRBD1. CDR1 and CDR2 (germline): SGHRS, YFSETQ. The junction had 9 bases not matched to a gene; V was cut back by 6 bases and J by 2 bases. This CDR3 comprises 16 residues. The CDR3 bases are TGCGCCAGCAACCATGGACAGGGGGAGGCCACAGATACGCAGTATTTT. Its protein product is CASNHGQGEATDTQYF.

The V and J genes are TRBV18 and TRBJ2-3; D is uncertain. The germline V gene encodes CDR1 KGHSH and CDR2 LQKENI. CDR3 length: 14 residues. The V and J ends lost 3 bases and 2 bases respectively, with 9 bases between them. CDR3 sequence: CASSPELYTDTQYF. The CDR3 coding sequence is TGTGCCAGCTCACCGGAGCTGTACACAGATACGCAGTATTTT. Based on the CDR3 plus reference TRBV18 and TRBJ2-3, the full variable domain is NAGVMQNPRHLVRRRGQEARLRCSPMKGHSHVYWYRQLPEEGLKFMVYLQKENIIDESGMPKERFSAEFPKEGPSILRIQQVVRGDSAAYFCASSPELYTDTQYFGPGTRLTVL.

The chain employs TRBV15 and TRBJ1-2; no firm D call. The CDR3 runs to 14 residues. The V gene lost 6 bases and the J gene lost 6 bases, with 17 bases spanning the gap. The germline V gene has CDR1 LNHNV and CDR2 YYDKDF (reference sequence). DNA for the CDR3: TGTGCCACCAGGACTACAAGTCGTTGGGATGGCTACACCTTC. Its translation is CATRTTSRWDGYTF.

The V gene is TRBV6-5, the J gene TRBJ2-7, with D unresolved. The CDR3 covers 15 residues. V lost 8 bases to trimming and J lost 5 bases, with 22 bases between them. Germline CDR1 and CDR2: MNHEY and SVGAGI. CDR3 DNA: TGTGCCAGCGGACCTTCGGAGTCTGGGGTCCACGAGCAGTACTTC. Protein: CASGPSESGVHEQYF.

This clonotype was observed a handful of times. The chain employs TRBV14 and TRBJ2-5; 8 bases are a match to TRBD2. With V trimmed by 0 bases and J by 5 bases, 5 bases remained unmatched. The CDR3 sequence is 15 residues long. Germline V gene data show CDR1 as SGHDN and CDR2 as FVKESK. The CDR3 reads CASSQDAGGYETQYF. In nucleotides, the CDR3 is TGTGCCAGCAGCCAAGATGCGGGGGGTTATGAGACCCAGTACTTC.